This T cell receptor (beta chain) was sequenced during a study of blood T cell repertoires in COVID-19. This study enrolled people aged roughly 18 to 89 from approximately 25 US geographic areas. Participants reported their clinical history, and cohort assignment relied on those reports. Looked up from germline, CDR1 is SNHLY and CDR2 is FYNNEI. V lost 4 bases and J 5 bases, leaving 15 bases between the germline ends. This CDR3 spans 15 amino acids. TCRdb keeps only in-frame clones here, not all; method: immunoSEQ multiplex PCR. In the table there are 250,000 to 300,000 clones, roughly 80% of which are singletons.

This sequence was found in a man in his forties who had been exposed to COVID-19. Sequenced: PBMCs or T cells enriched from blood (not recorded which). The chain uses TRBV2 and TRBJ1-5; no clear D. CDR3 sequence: CASSATPLAHQPQHF. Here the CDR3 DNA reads TGTGCCAGCAGTGCGACTCCACTAGCCCATCAGCCCCAGCATTTT.